This T cell receptor beta chain was captured by sequencing in a study of cytomegalovirus exposure and HLA in healthy donors. The PCR was carried out with 60 Vbeta primers and 13 Jbeta primers. Profiling relied on immunoSEQ multiplex PCR, and the TCRdb table lists in-frame clones only, not all of them. Of 150,000 to 200,000 clones listed, roughly 80% are singletons. With regard to this clone: Other nucleotide sequences in the sample specify the same CDR3.

CDR1 MDHEN and CDR2 SYDVKM come from the germline V gene. V lost 2 bases, J lost 7 bases, and 3 bases stayed unmatched. This CDR3 region has 15 residues. The receptor comes from a man in his forties or fifties in good health and CMV-seropositive. Sequenced sample: PBMCs. This rearrangement joins TRBV28 to TRBJ1-4, with TRBD1 matching over 11 bases. The CDR3 sequence is CASSLRGTGGEKLFF. The CDR3 region has the DNA TGTGCCAGCAGTTTACGCGGGACAGGGGGTGAAAAACTGTTTTTT.